Below are 26 T cell receptor beta chains sequenced from a single sample in a study of cytomegalovirus exposure and HLA in healthy donors (dated by TCRdb to 2015 to 2018). The receptor library was made with the immunoSEQ multiplex PCR assay. A mixture of 60 forward primers for TCR Vbeta segments and 13 reverse primers for TCR Jbeta segments was used in the multiplex PCR. TCRdb took this table from immuneACCESS and kept in-frame rearrangements with V and J called. Such tables lack part of the clones; where checked against another copy, unresolved V genes explain under half of the gap, and the rest is unexplained. The sample contains approximately 150,000 clones, roughly 85% of them found a single time. About 9.7% of the sample lies in the top ten. The sample comprised PBMCs. The receptors here all came from a man aged 18 to 30 in good health and CMV-seropositive.

A remark on this clone: A junction boundary mismatches the germline segment, possibly from a read error. The rearrangement links TRBV6-1 to TRBJ2-3, with TRBD2 identical over 8 bases. The CDR3 length is 14 residues. Germline V lookup: CDR1 MNHNS, CDR2 SASEGT. CDR3 DNA: TGTGCCAGCAGTAAAGCGGGAGTTACAGATACGCAGTATTTT. This codes for CASSKAGVTDTQYF.

DNA for the CDR3: TGTGCCAGCAGTAGACAGGGGGCGCGTAGCATATATTTT. It is translated as CASSRQGARSIYF. The genes are TRBV6-6 and TRBJ1-3; 10 bases map to TRBD1. The length of the CDR3 is 13 residues. The J segment lost 12 bases and the V segment lost 5 bases, leaving 7 bases of the junction unmatched. Germline V gene sequence: CDR1 MNHNY, CDR2 SVGAGI (reference sequence).

This clone came up once. The CDR3 DNA reads TGTGCCAGCAGCCAAGAAGATCCGGGACTGCGGAACACTGAAGCTTTCTTT. It specifies CASSQEDPGLRNTEAFF. V is TRBV4-2 and J is TRBJ1-1, with TRBD1 as a possible D gene (5 bases). The CDR3 sequence is 17 residues long. V lost 0 bases and J lost 1, with 15 bases in between. The germline V gene encodes CDR1 LGHNA and CDR2 YNFKEQ.

In DNA, the CDR3 is TGTGCCAGCAGTAACCCGGGACTAGTAGCCACCGGGGAGCTGTTTTTT. Protein sequence: CASSNPGLVATGELFF. V is TRBV2 and J is TRBJ2-2; 8 bases align to TRBD2. Per the germline V gene, CDR1 is SNHLY and CDR2 is FYNNEI. Unmatched junction bases numbered 9, after V lost 5 bases and J lost 4 bases. The CDR3 covers 16 residues.

This clone was recorded a few times. The chain joins TRBV5-4 to TRBJ2-3; 8 positions match TRBD2. The ends lost 3 bases at V and 1 base at J; junction bases unmatched: 1. The CDR3 is made up of 14 amino acids. CDR1 and CDR2 (germline): SGHNT, YYREEE (reference sequence). The CDR3 bases are TGTGCCAGCAGCTCGGGGGGGGGCACAGATACGCAGTATTTT. Amino acids: CASSSGGGTDTQYF.

The DNA for the CDR3 is TGTGCCAGCAGTGGTAGGGGCACCGGGGAGCTGTTTTTT. Residues: CASSGRGTGELFF. This chain uses TRBV6-1 with TRBJ2-2; perhaps TRBD1 as D (5 bases). V dropped 4 bases and J dropped 4 bases, with 7 bases sitting between them. The V gene's germline CDR1 is MNHNS and CDR2 SASEGT. The CDR3 contains 13 residues.

The chain carries TRBV5-1 and TRBJ2-3, with 9 bases matching TRBD2. Germline V gene sequence: CDR1 SGHRS, CDR2 YFSETQ. The CDR3 runs 14 residues. V lost 4 bases and J lost 3; bases outside the gene matches: 3. The CDR3 nucleotides read TGCGCCAGCAGCCTGAGCGGGGGGACAGATACGCAGTATTTT. Its translation: CASSLSGGTDTQYF.

This rearrangement joins TRBV19 to TRBJ2-7; 7 nucleotides align to TRBD1. The CDR3 has 14 residues. Germline-derived CDR1 and CDR2 are LNHDA and SQIVND (reference sequence). Trimming at V came to 4 bases and at J to 2 bases, leaving 5 bases not matched to a gene. The CDR3, as DNA: TGTGCCAGTAGTACCCGGGACAGTCCCTACGAGCAGTACTTC. Protein product: CASSTRDSPYEQYF.

Only one count was recorded for this clone. The rearrangement joins TRBV28 to TRBJ2-1, with 7 positions matching TRBD1. V was clipped by 4 bases and J by 2 bases; unmatched bases: 5. In germline, CDR1 is MDHEN, CDR2 SYDVKM. This CDR3 is 15 amino acids long. The CDR3 here is CASSSYDRAYNEQFF. The CDR3 DNA reads TGTGCCAGCAGTTCCTACGACAGGGCCTACAATGAGCAGTTCTTC.

This chain joins TRBV19 and TRBJ2-1, with 9 bases that match TRBD1. CDR3 length: 22 amino acids. With 7 bases clipped from V and 0 bases from J, the junction kept 25 bases outside the gene matches. CDR1 and CDR2 from the germline V gene are LNHDA and SQIVND (reference sequence). CDR3 sequence: CASTNFGRGQGIGGNSYNEQFF. The CDR3 bases are TGTGCCAGTACAAACTTTGGTCGGGGACAGGGTATAGGAGGGAACTCCTACAATGAGCAGTTCTTC.

The chain employs TRBV27 and TRBJ2-7; 12 bases fit TRBD1. Germline CDR1 and CDR2: MNHEY and SMNVEV (reference sequence). With 6 bases clipped from V and 4 bases from J, the junction kept 7 bases outside the gene matches. The CDR3 is made up of 15 amino acids. The CDR3 protein is CASRNPGQGAYEQYF. The CDR3 DNA is TGTGCCAGCAGAAACCCGGGACAGGGGGCTTACGAGCAGTACTTC.

The chain couples TRBV7-9 to TRBJ2-1; 10 nucleotides match TRBD2. V lost 5 bases and J lost 10; bases outside the gene matches: 11. This CDR3 has 15 amino acids. Germline CDR1 and CDR2: SEHNR and FQNEAQ (reference sequence). The DNA of the CDR3 is TGTGCCAGCAGCCCCCGAAGCGGGAGGGCTCACGAGCAGTTCTTC. This translates into CASSPRSGRAHEQFF.

This chain connects TRBV4-2 to TRBJ1-5; a weak D match, TRBD1 (6 bases). From germline, CDR1 is LGHNA and CDR2 YNFKEQ. Trimming pared 0 bases from V and 5 bases from J, leaving 14 bases between. The CDR3 extends over 16 amino acids. The CDR3 spells CASSQDPRGGDQPQHF. The DNA of the CDR3 is TGTGCCAGCAGCCAAGATCCGAGGGGGGGGGATCAGCCCCAGCATTTT.

The V gene is TRBV27, the J gene TRBJ2-5; D gene unclear. Germline V gives CDR1 MNHEY, CDR2 SMNVEV (reference sequence). This CDR3 comprises 14 residues. The germline V and J ends were trimmed by 1 base and 3 bases, with 9 bases remaining between them. In DNA form, the CDR3 reads TGTGCCAGCAGTTTATTCGCAGGTGAAGAGACCCAGTACTTC. This encodes CASSLFAGEETQYF.

The DNA for the CDR3 is TGCGCCAGCAGCGGCAGCGCCTACAATGAGCAGTTCTTC. Encoded protein: CASSGSAYNEQFF. The chain has TRBV5-1 and TRBJ2-1, with D unclear. Trimming removed 4 bases at V and 2 bases at J, with 7 bases between. This CDR3 contains 13 residues. CDR1 and CDR2 from the germline V gene are SGHRS and YFSETQ. Complete variable domain (other parts from reference TRBV5-1 and TRBJ2-1): KAGVTQTPRYLIKTRGQQVTLSCSPISGHRSVSWYQQTPGQGLQFLFEYFSETQRNKGNFPGRFSGRQFSNSRSEMNVSTLELGDSALYLCASSGSAYNEQFFGPGTRLTVL.

This chain connects TRBV10-1 to TRBJ1-1, with TRBD1 as a possible D gene (5 bases). V gave up 7 bases and J gave up 5 bases, with 17 bases separating them. Germline V CDR1 and CDR2: WNHNN, SYGVQD (reference sequence). The CDR3 is 14 amino acids. CDR3 in DNA: TGCGCCAGCAACCCCGGGGGGGGTAGGACTGAAGCTTTCTTT. Translating gives CASNPGGGRTEAFF.

The chain uses TRBV6-1 and TRBJ1-1; TRBD1 agrees at 7 bases. Looked up from germline, CDR1 is MNHNS and CDR2 is SASEGT. The V segment lost 7 bases and the J segment 2 bases; nucleotides outside the gene matches: 7. The CDR3 covers 14 residues. The CDR3 spells CASTVGTANTEAFF. The CDR3 DNA reads as TGTGCCAGCACCGTTGGGACAGCCAACACTGAAGCTTTCTTT.

The chain joins TRBV7-2 to TRBJ1-1, with D possibly being TRBD1 (6 bases). V lost 5 bases and J lost 4, with 14 bases in between. Per germline, CDR1 SGHTA and CDR2 FQGNSA. The CDR3 has 14 residues. The CDR3 loop is CASSKNRAGTEAFF. The CDR3, as DNA: TGTGCCAGCAGCAAAAACAGGGCCGGCACTGAAGCTTTCTTT.

This clone was found a few times. The CDR3 region is CASSATGTGNTEAFF. Written as DNA, the CDR3 is TGTGCCAGCAGCGCCACCGGGACAGGGAACACTGAAGCTTTCTTT. This chain uses TRBV9 with TRBJ1-1, with TRBD1 matching 8 bases. CDR3 length: 15 amino acids. Trimming removed 3 bases from V and 1 base from J; junction bases left unmatched: 5. Germline V gives CDR1 SGDLS, CDR2 YYNGEE.

J is TRBJ2-7 and V is TRBV11-2; tentatively, D is TRBD1 (6 bases). Trimming left V 4 bases short and J 2 bases short, with 12 bases between. The CDR3 extends over 14 amino acids. Germline CDR1 and CDR2: SGHAT and FQNNGV. CDR3 DNA: TGTGCCAGCAGCTCACCCGACAGGCCCTACGAGCAGTACTTC. Amino acid sequence: CASSSPDRPYEQYF.

The chain employs TRBV29-1 and TRBJ1-2; D remains ambiguous. V dropped 4 bases and J dropped 2 bases, with 8 bases sitting between them. The CDR3 totals 12 residues. Germline V gene data show CDR1 as SQVTM and CDR2 as ANQGSEA. The CDR3 protein is CSVGIANYGYTF. The CDR3 DNA reads as TGCAGCGTTGGAATAGCCAACTATGGCTACACCTTC.

CDR3 amino acids: CASSPGQIQETQYF. The CDR3 DNA sequence: TGTGCCAGCAGCCCGGGACAAATACAAGAGACCCAGTACTTC. The chain carries TRBV5-4 and TRBJ2-5, with TRBD1 as a possible D gene (6 bases). Trimming pared 4 bases from V and 2 bases from J, leaving 12 bases between. The CDR3 is 14 amino acids. Germline V lookup: CDR1 SGHNT, CDR2 YYREEE (reference sequence). The whole variable domain, remainder taken from reference TRBV5-4 and TRBJ2-5, is ETGVTQSPTHLIKTRGQQVTLRCSSQSGHNTVSWYQQALGQGPQFIFQYYREEENGRGNFPPRFSGLQFPNYSSELNVNALELDDSALYLCASSPGQIQETQYFGPGTRLLVL.

This chain links TRBV6-1 with TRBJ1-2; D not certain. V gave up 7 bases and J gave up 6 bases, with 15 bases separating them. Germline CDR1 reads MNHNS; CDR2 reads SASEGT. The CDR3 consists of 13 residues. The DNA for the CDR3 is TGTGCCAGCACGCCTTACATCGGGGATGGCTACACCTTC. Translating gives CASTPYIGDGYTF.

This clone was seen a few times. The chain carries TRBV5-1 and TRBJ2-7; D possibly corresponds to TRBD2 (6 bases). Germline CDR1 and CDR2: SGHRS and YFSETQ. There are 14 residues in the CDR3. V lost 3 bases to trimming and J lost 1 base, with 11 bases between them. CDR3 loop: CASSWGLESYEQYF. The DNA of the CDR3 is TGCGCCAGCAGCTGGGGACTGGAATCCTACGAGCAGTACTTC.

In its sample, this clone was seen once. This chain uses TRBV7-2 with TRBJ1-2, with D perhaps TRBD1 (6 bases). The CDR3 loop spans 13 amino acids. Trimming took off 4 bases at V and 4 bases at J, with 10 bases between the two ends. The germline V gene has CDR1 SGHTA and CDR2 FQGNSA. The CDR3 sequence: CASSSDSFYGYTF. Here the CDR3 DNA reads TGTGCCAGCAGCTCGGACAGCTTCTATGGCTACACCTTC.

This clone has a single count. The chain employs TRBV19 and TRBJ2-1; D gene uncertain. The CDR3 sequence is 15 residues long. Trimming shortened V by 2 bases and J by 6 bases, and 14 bases separated the two germline ends. Germline assignment: CDR1 LNHDA and CDR2 SQIVND (reference sequence). CDR3 nucleotide sequence: TGTGCCAGTAGTATATCGCTAGTGGTAGGCAATGAGCAGTTCTTC. Translation: CASSISLVVGNEQFF. The complete variable domain, with remaining parts taken from reference TRBV19 and TRBJ2-1, reads DGGITQSPKYLFRKEGQNVTLSCEQNLNHDAMYWYRQDPGQGLRLIYYSQIVNDFQKGDIAEGYSVSREKKESFPLTVTSAQKNPTAFYLCASSISLVVGNEQFFGPGTRLTVL.